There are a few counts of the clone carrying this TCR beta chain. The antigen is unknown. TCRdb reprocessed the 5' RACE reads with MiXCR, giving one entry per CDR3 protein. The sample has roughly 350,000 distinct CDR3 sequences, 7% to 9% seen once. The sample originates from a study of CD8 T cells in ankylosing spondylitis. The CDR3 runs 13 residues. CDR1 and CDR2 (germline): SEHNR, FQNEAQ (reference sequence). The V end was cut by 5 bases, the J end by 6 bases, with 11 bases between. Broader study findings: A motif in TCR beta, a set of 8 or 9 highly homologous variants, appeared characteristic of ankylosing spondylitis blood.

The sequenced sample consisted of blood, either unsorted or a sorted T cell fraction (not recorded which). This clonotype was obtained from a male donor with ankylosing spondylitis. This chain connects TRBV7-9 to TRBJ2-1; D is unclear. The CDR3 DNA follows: TGTGCCAGCAGCCCGAATCAGGTCAATGAGCAGTTCTTC. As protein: CASSPNQVNEQFF. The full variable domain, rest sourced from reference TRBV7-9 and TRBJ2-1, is DTGVSQNPRHKITKRGQNVTFRCDPISEHNRLYWYRQTLGQGPEFLTYFQNEAQLEKSRLLSDRFSAERPKGSFSTLEIQRTEQGDSAMYLCASSPNQVNEQFFGPGTRLTVL.